Below, 27 T cell receptor beta chains from the same sample are listed, as sequenced in a study of spatial heterogeneity in lung cancer. Noted time point: sample taken at primary tumor resection. Study-wide results and caveats: The number of expanded tumor alpha and beta chains correlated with mutation number.

A single record per CDR3 protein comes from TCRdb applying MiXCR to the 5' RACE reads. The sample lists 13,000 or so distinct CDR3 sequences; about 4% were seen once. Their antigens are not known. The sample here was lung tumor tissue, taken at surgery. These receptors originate from a male donor with early-stage non-small cell lung cancer.

The table lists this clonotype with many counts. This CDR3 reads CASSQWGNTEAFF. DNA of the CDR3: TGTGCCAGCAGCCAGTGGGGGAACACTGAAGCTTTCTTT. The J gene is TRBJ1-1, the V gene TRBV11-3; D gene unclear. The germline CDR1 and CDR2 sequences are SGHNT and YENEEA. This CDR3 region has 13 residues. V was cut by 5 bases and J by 1 base, with 8 bases left in between.

This clonotype ranks as medium-sized (0.01 to 0.1%). The chain links TRBV6-5 to TRBJ2-3, with D possibly being TRBD2 (5 bases). V was shortened by 5 bases and J by 7 bases, with 13 bases between the two germline ends. The CDR3 extends over 13 amino acids. CDR1 and CDR2 from the germline V gene are MNHEY and SVGAGI. The CDR3 sequence: CASSPREGNTQYF. As DNA, the CDR3 is TGTGCCAGCAGTCCCAGAGAGGGAAATACGCAGTATTTT.

This clonotype came up many times. The chain is built from TRBV5-6 and TRBJ1-2; the D is unclear. CDR3 length equals 12 residues. Trimming removed 2 bases from V and 5 bases from J, with 7 bases in between. The germline V gene encodes CDR1 SGHDT and CDR2 YYEEEE. CDR3 DNA sequence: TGTGCCAGCAGCTTTGGTTCTTATGGCTACACCTTC. Its protein is CASSFGSYGYTF.

There are a few counts of this clonotype. The chain uses TRBV6-5 and TRBJ1-5; TRBD1 is a possible D gene (5 bases). This CDR3 contains 13 residues. CDR1 and CDR2 (germline): MNHEY, SVGAGI. Trimming stripped 4 bases from V and 7 bases from J, with 11 bases between. The CDR3 nucleotides read TGTGCCAGCAGTTTTAGGGGTTCCCAGCCCCAGCATTTT. This encodes CASSFRGSQPQHF.

This clonotype has ten or more counts. The CDR3 DNA reads as TGCAGTGCTAAGGGGGGCTGGGATTCACCCCTCCACTTT. Protein sequence: CSAKGGWDSPLHF. V is TRBV20-1 and J is TRBJ1-6; a possible D gene is TRBD1 (6 bases). Germline V gene sequence: CDR1 DFQATT, CDR2 SNEGSKA (reference sequence). The V gene lost 4 bases and the J gene lost 8 bases, with 12 bases spanning the gap. There are 13 residues in the CDR3.

V is TRBV30 and J is TRBJ2-3, with D possibly matching TRBD1 (5 bases). V lost 0 bases and J 3 bases, leaving 13 bases between the germline ends. Germline V lookup: CDR1 GTSNPN, CDR2 SVGIG (reference sequence). The CDR3 loop spans 15 amino acids. Written as DNA, the CDR3 is TGTGCCTGGAGTGTAAAGGGGCAAGTGACAGATACGCAGTATTTT. This translates into CAWSVKGQVTDTQYF.

This clonotype was seen repeatedly, ten times or more. The gene calls are TRBV20-1 and TRBJ2-3, with a weak D call TRBD2 (6 bases). Trimming took off 6 bases at V and 7 bases at J, with 14 bases between the two ends. The CDR3 has 12 residues. Germline loops: CDR1 DFQATT, CDR2 SNEGSKA (reference sequence). Here the CDR3 DNA reads TGCAGTGCCAGCGGCGGGGCATATACGCAGTATTTT. Protein sequence: CSASGGAYTQYF.

This clonotype occurred many times. This sequence joins TRBV20-1 and TRBJ1-5; D not resolved. Trimming left V 1 base short and J 1 base short, with 8 bases between. The germline V gene has CDR1 DFQATT and CDR2 SNEGSKA (reference sequence). CDR3 length: 14 residues. The CDR3 is CSARAPGSNQPQHF. The CDR3 bases are TGCAGTGCTAGAGCCCCGGGGAGCAATCAGCCCCAGCATTTT.

This clonotype was counted ten times or more. V and J are TRBV7-9 and TRBJ1-2; maybe TRBD1 (6 bases). V was cut by 4 bases and J by 4 bases, with 22 bases left in between. The CDR3 runs to 17 residues. CDR1 SEHNR and CDR2 FQNEAQ come from the germline V gene (reference sequence). Here the CDR3 reads CASSSRGGSARVYGYTF. Here the CDR3 DNA reads TGTGCCAGCAGCTCCCGGGGGGGCAGCGCGCGGGTCTATGGCTACACCTTC.

This clonotype was seen at least ten times. The chain employs TRBV7-8 and TRBJ1-2; no firm D call. Germline-derived CDR1 and CDR2 are SGHVS and FQNEAQ. The CDR3 is made up of 13 amino acids. The V and J ends lost 0 bases and 2 bases respectively, with 4 bases between them. CDR3 DNA: TGTGCCAGCAGCTTAGCCGGAAACTATGGCTACACCTTC. It specifies CASSLAGNYGYTF.

Only a few counts were recorded for this clonotype. V usage is TRBV20-1 and J usage is TRBJ2-3; D could derive from TRBD1 or TRBD2 (5 bases each). Germline assignment: CDR1 DFQATT and CDR2 SNEGSKA (reference sequence). CDR3 length equals 15 residues. V dropped 5 bases and J dropped 6 bases, with 21 bases sitting between them. The CDR3 DNA reads TGCAGTGCTGCAGGTGGGGGAACCCTGCGGGATACGCAGTATTTT. As protein: CSAAGGGTLRDTQYF.

This clonotype is medium-sized in the sample. The V and J genes are TRBV7-8 and TRBJ2-1; tentatively, D is TRBD1 (7 bases). The CDR3 has 16 residues. Germline lookup yields CDR1 SGHVS and CDR2 FQNEAQ. V was clipped by 5 bases and J by 7 bases, with 21 bases between them. CDR3 region: CASSRTRRQGGNEQFF. The DNA for the CDR3 is TGTGCCAGCAGCCGGACCCGCCGACAGGGAGGTAATGAGCAGTTCTTC.

This clonotype is labeled as medium-sized (0.01 to 0.1%). V is TRBV6-5 and J is TRBJ2-1; 8 bases agree with TRBD1. The V and J ends lost 6 bases and 13 bases, in that order; junction bases with no gene match: 11. Germline CDR1 and CDR2: MNHEY and SVGAGI. This CDR3 spans 13 amino acids. CDR3 region: CASSMTGARPQFF. The CDR3 coding sequence is TGTGCCAGCAGCATGACAGGGGCTCGTCCCCAGTTCTTC.

The table lists this clonotype with many counts. The chain is built from TRBV2 and TRBJ2-3; 13 bases map to TRBD2. Germline-derived CDR1 and CDR2 are SNHLY and FYNNEI. V gave up 9 bases and J gave up 4 bases; unmatched junction bases: 13. The length of the CDR3 is 17 residues. Written as DNA, the CDR3 is TGTGCCAGTTTCAAAGGGACGGGACTAGCGGGACCAGATACGCAGTATTTT. It encodes CASFKGTGLAGPDTQYF.

In its sample, this clonotype was seen many times. V and J are TRBV6-5 and TRBJ1-4; D not resolved. In germline, CDR1 is MNHEY, CDR2 SVGAGI. The CDR3 is 13 amino acids. V lost 6 bases and J 4 bases, leaving 9 bases between the germline ends. The DNA for the CDR3 is TGTGCCAGCAGGCCGTGGAGTAATGAAAAACTGTTTTTT. Translating it yields CASRPWSNEKLFF.

This clonotype was picked up many times. J is TRBJ2-1 and V is TRBV18; TRBD1 matches 9 bases. There are 15 residues in the CDR3. Germline V lookup: CDR1 KGHSH, CDR2 LQKENI. With 2 bases clipped from V and 7 bases from J, the junction kept 6 bases outside the gene matches. In nucleotides, the CDR3 is TGTGCCAGCTCACCAAGGACAGGGGATCATAATGAGCAGTTCTTC. Amino acid sequence: CASSPRTGDHNEQFF.

This clonotype was detected many times. This chain uses TRBV30 with TRBJ1-6; D unclear. Trimming left V 4 bases short and J 13 bases short, with 17 bases between. The CDR3 runs to 13 residues. Germline CDR1 reads GTSNPN; CDR2 reads SVGIG (reference sequence). CDR3 protein: CAWNKGAFIPLHF. The CDR3 DNA is TGTGCCTGGAATAAGGGCGCCTTTATCCCCCTCCACTTT.

This clonotype showed up just a few times. The genes are TRBV7-2 and TRBJ1-1; weak D call: TRBD1 (5 bases). This CDR3 has 16 residues. Germline V gene sequence: CDR1 SGHTA, CDR2 FQGNSA. V was shortened by 0 bases and J by 4 bases, with 15 bases between the two germline ends. In DNA form, the CDR3 reads TGTGCCAGCAGCTTAGCGGGCAGTACGGGGCTCACTGAAGCTTTCTTT. Its translation is CASSLAGSTGLTEAFF.

In its sample, this clonotype was seen a few times. The chain employs TRBV20-1 and TRBJ2-1, with D maybe TRBD2 (10 bases). Germline lookup yields CDR1 DFQATT and CDR2 SNEGSKA (reference sequence). Trimming removed 6 bases at V and 9 bases at J, with 27 bases between. The CDR3 is made up of 16 amino acids. CDR3 sequence (DNA): TGCAGTGCCATCAACTCGGCTAGCGGGGGACAGGGTGAGCAGTTCTTC. Protein product: CSAINSASGGQGEQFF.

By proportion, this clonotype is medium-sized. The V call is TRBV20-1, the J call TRBJ2-3; D gene uncertain. CDR3 size: 14 residues. The germline V gene encodes CDR1 DFQATT and CDR2 SNEGSKA (reference sequence). Trimming took 1 base from V and 0 from J, leaving 8 bases between them. CDR3 loop: CSARVRGSTDTQYF. The CDR3 nucleotides read TGCAGTGCTAGAGTTCGTGGGAGCACAGATACGCAGTATTTT.

This clonotype occurred many times. The rearrangement joins TRBV4-1 to TRBJ1-2, with D possibly TRBD1 on 5 matching bases. V lost 4 bases and J lost 4, with 10 bases in between. Germline assignment: CDR1 MGHRA and CDR2 YSYEKL. This CDR3 is 13 amino acids long. The CDR3: CASSPGRAYGYTF. Written as DNA, the CDR3 is TGCGCCAGCAGCCCAGGGAGAGCCTATGGCTACACCTTC.

This clonotype turned up a few times. The chain uses TRBV15 and TRBJ2-3; the D call may be TRBD1 or TRBD2 (6 bases each). V was cut by 0 bases and J by 2 bases, with 15 bases left in between. The length of the CDR3 is 17 residues. Germline values: CDR1 LNHNV, CDR2 YYDKDF (reference sequence). Written as DNA, the CDR3 is TGTGCCACCAGCAGAGATGTGGGGGGCCTGAACACAGATACGCAGTATTTT. It yields the protein CATSRDVGGLNTDTQYF.

The table lists this clonotype with many counts. The genes are TRBV3-1 and TRBJ2-5, with TRBD1 matching 9 bases. With V trimmed by 1 base and J by 4 bases, 13 bases remained unmatched. The germline V gene has CDR1 LGHDT and CDR2 YNNKEL (reference sequence). The CDR3 sequence is 18 residues long. This chain's CDR3 is CASSQAISGTGLAETQYF. The CDR3 DNA reads as TGTGCCAGCAGCCAAGCTATTTCCGGGACAGGGTTAGCAGAGACCCAGTACTTC.

This clonotype has at least ten counts. CDR3: CASSGGLGTVAEKLFF. The CDR3 bases are TGTGCCAGCAGTGGAGGTCTTGGGACAGTAGCTGAAAAACTGTTTTTT. V is TRBV2 and J is TRBJ1-4; 7 bases map to TRBD1. This CDR3 has 16 residues. After removal of 4 bases from V and 7 bases from J, the junction contained 12 bases not matched to a gene. Germline V CDR1 and CDR2: SNHLY, FYNNEI.

This clonotype has a count of ten or more. The genes are TRBV6-5 and TRBJ1-2, with 11 bases that match TRBD1. Germline trimming cut 5 bases from V and 2 bases from J; bases unmatched to any gene: 13. The CDR3 is made up of 18 amino acids. The germline CDR1 and CDR2 sequences are MNHEY and SVGAGI. This chain's CDR3 is CASSRTGRRTGGNYGYTF. The CDR3 bases are TGTGCCAGCAGTCGAACGGGACGGAGGACAGGGGGCAACTATGGCTACACCTTC.

This clonotype was observed at least ten times. The chain combines TRBV20-1 with TRBJ1-1; D is ambiguous. V shed 1 base and J shed 3 bases, with 12 bases lying between them. This CDR3 comprises 14 residues. CDR1 is DFQATT, CDR2 SNEGSKA, per germline (reference sequence). The CDR3 spells CSARVPGVDTEAFF. CDR3 DNA sequence: TGCAGTGCTAGAGTCCCCGGTGTGGACACTGAAGCTTTCTTT.

This clonotype was observed at least ten times. The chain is built from TRBV9 and TRBJ2-3; 12 positions match TRBD2. Germline trimming cut 3 bases from V and 4 bases from J; bases unmatched to any gene: 6. Germline lookup yields CDR1 SGDLS and CDR2 YYNGEE. The CDR3 covers 16 residues. The CDR3: CASSAETSGGSDTQYF. CDR3 sequence (DNA): TGTGCCAGCAGCGCTGAGACTAGCGGGGGATCAGATACGCAGTATTTT. Drawing the rest from reference TRBV9 and TRBJ2-3, the complete variable domain is DSGVTQTPKHLITATGQRVTLRCSPRSGDLSVYWYQQSLDQGLQFLIQYYNGEERAKGNILERFSAQQFPDLHSELNLSSLELGDSALYFCASSAETSGGSDTQYFGPGTRLTVL.